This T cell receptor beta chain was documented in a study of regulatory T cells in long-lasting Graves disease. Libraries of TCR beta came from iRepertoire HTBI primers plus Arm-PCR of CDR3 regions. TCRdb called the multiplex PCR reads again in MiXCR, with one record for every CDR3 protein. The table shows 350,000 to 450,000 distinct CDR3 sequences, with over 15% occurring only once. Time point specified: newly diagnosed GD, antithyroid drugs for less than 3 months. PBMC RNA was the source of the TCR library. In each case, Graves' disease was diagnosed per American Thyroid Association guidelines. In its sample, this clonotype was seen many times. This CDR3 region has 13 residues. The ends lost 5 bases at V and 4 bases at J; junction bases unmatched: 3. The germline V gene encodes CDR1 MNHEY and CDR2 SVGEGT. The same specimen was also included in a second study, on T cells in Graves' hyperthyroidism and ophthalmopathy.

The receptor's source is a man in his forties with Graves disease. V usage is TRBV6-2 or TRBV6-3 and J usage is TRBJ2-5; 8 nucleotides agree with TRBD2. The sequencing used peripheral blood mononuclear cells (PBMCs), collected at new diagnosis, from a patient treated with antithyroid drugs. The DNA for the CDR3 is TGTGCCAGCAGTCCCGGGACTAGAGAGACCCAGTACTTC. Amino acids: CASSPGTRETQYF.